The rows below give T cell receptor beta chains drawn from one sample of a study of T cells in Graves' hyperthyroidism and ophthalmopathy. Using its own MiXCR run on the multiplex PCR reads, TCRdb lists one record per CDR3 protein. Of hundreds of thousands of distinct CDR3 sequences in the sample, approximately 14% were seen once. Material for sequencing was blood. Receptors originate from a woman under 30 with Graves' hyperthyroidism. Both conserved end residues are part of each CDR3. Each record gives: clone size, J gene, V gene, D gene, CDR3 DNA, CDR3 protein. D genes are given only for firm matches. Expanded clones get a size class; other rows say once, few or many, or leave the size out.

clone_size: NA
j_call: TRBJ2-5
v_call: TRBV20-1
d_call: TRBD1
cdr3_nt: TGCAGTGCTAGAGCCGGGACAGGGGCAGGAGAGACCCAGTACTTC
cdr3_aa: CSARAGTGAGETQYF

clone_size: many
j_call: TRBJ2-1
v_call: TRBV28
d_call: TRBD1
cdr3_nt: TGTGCCAGCAGTGAGACAGGGGGCCCAAATGAGCAGTTCTTC
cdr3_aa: CASSETGGPNEQFF

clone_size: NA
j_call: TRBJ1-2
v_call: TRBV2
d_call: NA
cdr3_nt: TGTGCCAGTCCGACGTCCTATGGCTACACCTTC
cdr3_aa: CASPTSYGYTF

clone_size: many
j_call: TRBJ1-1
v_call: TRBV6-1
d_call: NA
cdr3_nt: TGTGCCAGCACCCTGAGGGCCCGGACTGAAGCTTTCTTT
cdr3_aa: CASTLRARTEAFF

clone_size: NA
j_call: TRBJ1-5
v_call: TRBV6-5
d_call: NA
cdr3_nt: TGTGCCAGCAGTTACGAGGGGAACAATCAGCCCCAGCATTTT
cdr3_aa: CASSYEGNNQPQHF

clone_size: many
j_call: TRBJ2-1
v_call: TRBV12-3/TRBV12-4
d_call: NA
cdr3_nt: TGTGCCAGCAGTCTGGAGGGCCTTAACTCCTACAATGAGCAGTTCTTC
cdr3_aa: CASSLEGLNSYNEQFF

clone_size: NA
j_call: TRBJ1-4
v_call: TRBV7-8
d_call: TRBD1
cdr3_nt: TGTGCCAGCAGCTTGGACAGGGGGCGGGATGAAAAACTGTTTTTT
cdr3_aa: CASSLDRGRDEKLFF

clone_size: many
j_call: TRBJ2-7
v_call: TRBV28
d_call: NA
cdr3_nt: TGTGCCAGTTTGATGACAGACTCCTACGAGCAGTACTTC
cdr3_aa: CASLMTDSYEQYF

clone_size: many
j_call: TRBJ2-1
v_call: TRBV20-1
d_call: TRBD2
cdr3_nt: TGCAGTGCTCTCAGACTAGCGGGGTCTAATGAGCAGTTCTTC
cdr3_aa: CSALRLAGSNEQFF

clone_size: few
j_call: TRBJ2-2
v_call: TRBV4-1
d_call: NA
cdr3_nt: TGCGCCAGCAGCCAGGGCGACCGCACCGGGGAGCTGTTTTTT
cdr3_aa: CASSQGDRTGELFF

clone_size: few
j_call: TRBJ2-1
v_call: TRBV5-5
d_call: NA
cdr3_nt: TGTGCCAGCAGCTTGGGGGCAGCAAATGAGCAGTTCTTC
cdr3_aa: CASSLGAANEQFF

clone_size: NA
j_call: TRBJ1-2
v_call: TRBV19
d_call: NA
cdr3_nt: TGTGCCAGTAGTATACCAGTCCATTCCACCGGCTACACCTTC
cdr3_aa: CASSIPVHSTGYTF

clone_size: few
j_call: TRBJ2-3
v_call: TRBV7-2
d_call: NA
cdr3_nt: TGTGCCAGCAGCTCCCTAGGTCGGGATACGCAGTATTTT
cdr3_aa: CASSSLGRDTQYF

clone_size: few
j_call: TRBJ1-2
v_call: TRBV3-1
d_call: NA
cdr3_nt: TGTGCCAGCAGCCAGGGTGTAGACCTTTCGATTCGTGGCTACACCTTC
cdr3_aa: CASSQGVDLSIRGYTF

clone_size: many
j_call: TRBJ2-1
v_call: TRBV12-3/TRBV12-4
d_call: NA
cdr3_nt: TGTGCCAGCAGTTTAGCGGGACTGTCCAATGAGCAGTTCTTC
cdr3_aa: CASSLAGLSNEQFF

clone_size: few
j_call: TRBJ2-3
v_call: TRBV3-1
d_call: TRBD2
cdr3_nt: TGTGCCAGCAGCCAAGGAGTGGGACTAGCGGGGATGACAGATACGCAGTATTTT
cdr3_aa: CASSQGVGLAGMTDTQYF

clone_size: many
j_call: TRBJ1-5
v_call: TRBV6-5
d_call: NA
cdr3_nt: TGTGCCAGCAGTTATATCCCCCATCAGCCCCAGCATTTT
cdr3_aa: CASSYIPHQPQHF

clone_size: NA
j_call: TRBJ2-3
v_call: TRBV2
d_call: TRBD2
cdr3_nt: TGTGCCAGCGGGACTAGTGAGGGTACGCAGTATTTT
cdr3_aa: CASGTSEGTQYF

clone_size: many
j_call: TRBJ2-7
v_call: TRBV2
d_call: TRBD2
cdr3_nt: TGTGCCAGCAGTAAGCGGGACTTTGCGTACGAGCAGTACTTC
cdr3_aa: CASSKRDFAYEQYF

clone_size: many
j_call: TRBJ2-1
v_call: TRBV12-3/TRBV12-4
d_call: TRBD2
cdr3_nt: TGTGCCTACAGTATGGGGGGGACTACTTACAATGAGCAGTTCTTC
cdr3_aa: CAYSMGGTTYNEQFF